The T cell receptor beta chain under discussion was sequenced for a study of identical twins. A template switching step contributed a universal primer site, while unique molecular identifiers were present in the cDNA. TCRdb used MiXCR to reprocess the 5' RACE reads, holding one entry per CDR3 protein. The repertoire holds hundreds of thousands of distinct CDR3 sequences, approximately 6.8% seen once, with around 5% in the top ten. Regarding the study as a whole: Memory repertoires showed no such pattern, whereas abundant cord blood beta clonotypes carried fewer insertions. Beta out-of-frame sequences showed weaker excess sharing between twins. A partial confounding effect on zero-insertion analyses could come from invariant MAIT and iNKT cells.

The V segment lost 9 bases and the J segment 1 base; nucleotides outside the gene matches: 15. The CDR3 extends over 17 amino acids. Germline V gives CDR1 MNHNS, CDR2 SASEGT. This clonotype was counted at least ten times. Antigen specificity is unknown. These records were also assigned to another study, of yellow fever vaccine responses in identical twins.

The rearrangement joins TRBV6-1 to TRBJ1-3; 7 bases line up with TRBD1. This TCR was recovered from a young woman in good health. The sequenced material came from CD8+ T cells sorted from blood. CDR3 region: CASILSPTGHSGNTIYF. CDR3 nucleotides: TGTGCCAGTATTTTGAGCCCGACAGGGCATTCTGGAAACACCATATATTTT.